The sequence of this T cell receptor beta chain was determined in a study of blood T cells in healthy people across ages. Germline V gene sequence: CDR1 DFQATT, CDR2 SNEGSKA (reference sequence). V lost 5 bases to trimming and J lost 7 bases; unmatched junction nucleotides: 9. The CDR3 has 14 amino acids. Notes on this clonotype: Antigen: not known.

General observations from the study: Versus aged donors, long-lived donors had higher diversity and more naive CD4+ cells. Older age coincided with a roughly linear decline in TCR beta diversity per million T cells. Naive and antigen-experienced cells could not be conclusively compared, given unsorted PBMCs.

Next came a second PCR, run for about 6 to 12 cycles, which used a sample-barcoded 5' primer along with a J-beta primer mix. Each single sample gave us at least 2.5 million CDR3-containing paired-end reads. One entry per CDR3 protein, called by TCRdb with MiXCR from the 5' RACE reads. The data hold just under 750,000 distinct CDR3 sequences, with 20% to 25% observed a single time. The sample taken for sequencing was blood. The receptor was isolated from a man in his 70s in good health. This chain uses TRBV20-1 with TRBJ2-1; 9 bases are a match to TRBD2. The CDR3 nucleotides read TGCAGTGCTCCCCGTAATAGCGGGGGAAATGAGCAGTTCTTC. This translates into CSAPRNSGGNEQFF.